These 12 T cell receptor beta chains were sequenced from one sample in a study of blood T cell repertoires in COVID-19. Generated by immunoSEQ multiplex PCR, the TCRdb table keeps only in-frame clones and is missing some. Among about 66,000 clones, 91% were seen once, and the ten largest hold 5.5% to 8%. The material sequenced was peripheral blood. The receptors shown here come from a human donor in a cohort sampled during active COVID-19.

The rearrangement joins TRBV4-3 to TRBJ2-2, with 9 bases identical to TRBD2. The CDR3 covers 16 residues. The ends lost 4 bases at V and 3 bases at J; junction bases unmatched: 6. Germline CDR1 and CDR2: LGHNA and YSLEER. DNA for the CDR3: TGCGCCAGCAGCCTCGGCGGGAGGGCCGACACCGGGGAGCTGTTTTTT. Its translation is CASSLGGRADTGELFF.

The chain employs TRBV27 and TRBJ2-3, with 11 nucleotides matching TRBD2. J was trimmed by 2 bases and V by 5 bases; bases with no gene match: 3. Germline V gene lookup returns CDR1 MNHEY and CDR2 SMNVEV (reference sequence). The CDR3 runs 15 residues. The chain's CDR3 is CASSELAGVTDTQYF. CDR3 coding DNA: TGTGCCAGCAGTGAACTAGCGGGAGTCACAGATACGCAGTATTTT.

The table lists this clone with a few counts. This sequence joins TRBV12-5 and TRBJ1-1; 10 positions match TRBD1. V dropped 4 bases and J dropped 8; count of bases not matched to a gene: 1. CDR1 is LGHNT and CDR2 is FRNRAP in the germline V gene. The CDR3 extends over 12 amino acids. The CDR3 region is CASGWDRGEAFF. In nucleotides, the CDR3 is TGTGCTAGTGGTTGGGACAGGGGCGAAGCTTTCTTT.

The table lists this clone with a count of one. This chain connects TRBV19 to TRBJ2-2; 10 positions match TRBD1. V shed 6 bases, J shed 3 bases, and the junction held 7 bases outside the gene matches. This CDR3 spans 16 amino acids. CDR1 and CDR2 (germline): LNHDA, SQIVND (reference sequence). The CDR3 spells CASRRRQGADTGELFF. CDR3 DNA sequence: TGTGCCAGTAGACGGCGACAGGGGGCGGACACCGGGGAGCTGTTTTTT.

This clone was seen once. The chain uses TRBV7-3 and TRBJ2-1; 9 bases match TRBD2. Trimming at V came to 5 bases and at J to 4 bases, leaving 9 bases not matched to a gene. From germline, CDR1 is SGHTA and CDR2 FQGTGA. The CDR3 extends over 16 amino acids. CDR3 amino acids: CASSQIAGALYNEQFF. The DNA of the CDR3 is TGTGCCAGCAGCCAGATAGCGGGGGCCTTATACAATGAGCAGTTCTTC. Looking up the rest from reference TRBV7-3 and TRBJ2-1 gives the full variable domain: GAGVSQTPSNKVTEKGKYVELRCDPISGHTALYWYRQSLGQGPEFLIYFQGTGAADDSGLPNDRFFAVRPEGSVSTLKIQRTERGDSAVYLCASSQIAGALYNEQFFGPGTRLTVL.

Notes on this clone: The junction does not match germline at one end; this may be a read error. This sequence joins TRBV30 and TRBJ2-7; 10 nucleotides match TRBD1. CDR1 is GTSNPN, CDR2 SVGIG, per germline (reference sequence). The CDR3 extends over 15 amino acids. DNA for the CDR3: TGTGCCTGGAGTCAACCGACAGGGGGCTCCCACGAGCAGTACTTC. It specifies CAWSQPTGGSHEQYF.

This chain joins TRBV9 and TRBJ2-5; 7 nucleotides line up with TRBD1. Germline V lookup: CDR1 SGDLS, CDR2 YYNGEE. V shed 3 bases, J shed 6 bases, and the junction held 14 bases outside the gene matches. The CDR3 runs to 16 residues. The CDR3 protein is CASSAGLGSRGKTQYF. CDR3 coding DNA: TGTGCCAGCAGCGCCGGCCTGGGTAGCAGGGGGAAGACCCAGTACTTC. Combining the CDR3 with reference TRBV9 and TRBJ2-5 gives the whole variable domain DSGVTQTPKHLITATGQRVTLRCSPRSGDLSVYWYQQSLDQGLQFLIQYYNGEERAKGNILERFSAQQFPDLHSELNLSSLELGDSALYFCASSAGLGSRGKTQYFGPGTRLLVL.

This clone was counted a single time. This chain joins TRBV2 and TRBJ2-1, with D possibly matching TRBD1 (6 bases). This CDR3 has 15 amino acids. The germline gives CDR1 SNHLY, CDR2 FYNNEI. The ends were cut back, 3 bases at V and 3 bases at J, with 12 bases in the middle. The CDR3 spells CASSEEQGSYNEQFF. CDR3 DNA: TGTGCCAGCAGTGAGGAACAGGGCAGCTACAATGAGCAGTTCTTC.

The chain combines TRBV7-8 with TRBJ2-1; the D gene is possibly TRBD2 (6 bases). V dropped 1 base and J dropped 10 bases, with 14 bases sitting between them. The germline gives CDR1 SGHVS, CDR2 FQNEAQ. There are 14 residues in the CDR3. The CDR3 nucleotides are TGTGCCAGCAGCTTAGTTCCGACTAGTAACGAGCAGTTCTTC. This gives the protein CASSLVPTSNEQFF.

The chain employs TRBV6-2 or TRBV6-3 and TRBJ1-2; 11 bases map to TRBD1. With V trimmed by 2 bases and J by 4 bases, 3 bases remained unmatched. Germline assignment: CDR1 MNHEY and CDR2 SVGEGT. The CDR3 loop spans 15 amino acids. The CDR3 bases are TGTGCCAGCAGTTACGGACAGGGGGCTCCCTATGGCTACACCTTC. This encodes CASSYGQGAPYGYTF.

The chain links TRBV19 to TRBJ2-1, with 12 bases fitting TRBD2. Germline V gives CDR1 LNHDA, CDR2 SQIVND (reference sequence). Germline trimming cut 0 bases from V and 12 bases from J; bases unmatched to any gene: 9. CDR3 size: 16 residues. CDR3 nucleotide sequence: TGTGCCAGTAGTATAGATGGACTAGCGGGACCCCATGGGCAGTTCTTC. Translated: CASSIDGLAGPHGQFF.

The chain recombines TRBV4-3 with TRBJ1-3; 10 bases line up with TRBD1. Germline lookup yields CDR1 LGHNA and CDR2 YSLEER. The trim removed 0 bases at V and 3 bases at J, leaving 8 bases unmatched. CDR3 length equals 18 residues. CDR3 sequence: CASSQDLRDRGIGNTIYF. The CDR3 bases are TGCGCCAGCAGCCAAGACCTCCGGGACAGGGGTATTGGAAACACCATATATTTT.